The 25 T cell receptor beta chains below all came from one sample that was sequenced in a study of cytomegalovirus exposure and HLA in healthy donors (TCRdb year 2017). Library preparation was by the immunoSEQ multiplex PCR assay. The multiplex PCR relied on a mix of 60 forward primers for TCR Vbeta segments and 13 reverse primers for TCR Jbeta segments. TCRdb took over this immuneACCESS table, retaining in-frame rearrangements with V and J assigned. Such tables are incomplete; in checked studies, under half of the missing clones stem from an unresolved V gene, and the remainder is unexplained. The sample data list 150,000 or so clones, and 60% to 85% of these were observed just once. The ten largest clones add up to approximately 13% of the sample. Sequencing was carried out using PBMCs. Source of these receptors: a man aged 35-49 years in good health and CMV-seropositive.

As concerns this clone: One end of the junction does not line up with germline, which may come from a read error. This sequence joins TRBV7-9 and TRBJ2-4; D uncertain. Germline assignment: CDR1 SEHNR and CDR2 FQNEAQ (reference sequence). This CDR3 has 15 residues. The CDR3 is CASSTTLMAKNSQYF. The CDR3 nucleotides are TGTGCCAGCAGCACAACCCTTATGGCTAAAAACAGTCAGTACTTC. The whole variable domain, remainder taken from reference TRBV7-9 and TRBJ2-4, is DTGVSQNPRHKITKRGQNVTFRCDPISEHNRLYWYRQTLGQGPEFLTYFQNEAQLEKSRLLSDRFSAERPKGSFSTLEIQRTEQGDSAMYLCASSTTLMAKNSQYFGAGTRLSVL.

The V and J genes are TRBV11-1 and TRBJ1-3; D may be TRBD1 (5 bases). The CDR3 totals 13 residues. V was shortened by 4 bases and J by 7 bases, with 11 bases between the two germline ends. Per the germline V gene, CDR1 is SGHAT and CDR2 is FQDESV (reference sequence). CDR3 in DNA: TGTGCCAGCAGCTCGGGACTTGGGAACACCATATATTTT. Its translation is CASSSGLGNTIYF.

This chain uses TRBV6-1 with TRBJ2-5, with 7 positions matching TRBD1. The J call is in doubt because the DNA end fits TRBJ2-7 better. The V gene's germline CDR1 is MNHNS and CDR2 SASEGT. This CDR3 is 14 amino acids long. CDR3 coding DNA: TGTGCCAGCACCAGGACAGGTTTTTCCAACGAGCAGTACTTC. Its translation is CASTRTGFSNEQYF.

The chain recombines TRBV4-1 with TRBJ2-1; 12 nucleotides match TRBD2. Germline CDR1 and CDR2: MGHRA and YSYEKL. Germline trimming cut 10 bases from V and 10 bases from J; bases unmatched to any gene: 11. CDR3 length: 14 amino acids. CDR3 DNA: TGCGCCACCCCAAGACTAGCGGGAGTTAGGGAGCAGTTCTTC. Translating gives CATPRLAGVREQFF.

The chain employs TRBV28 and TRBJ1-2, with D possibly matching TRBD1 (5 bases). CDR1 is MDHEN, CDR2 SYDVKM, per germline. This CDR3 comprises 13 residues. Trimming took 4 bases from V and 8 from J, leaving 14 bases between them. The CDR3 DNA follows: TGTGCCAGCAGTTCCGGACATCGGTGGGGCTACACCTTC. Translation: CASSSGHRWGYTF.

This clone turned up a few times. This chain uses TRBV7-9 with TRBJ2-2, with 12 nucleotides matching TRBD2. The germline gives CDR1 SEHNR, CDR2 FQNEAQ (reference sequence). The CDR3 spans 16 residues. J gave up 3 bases and V 5 bases, and 4 bases lay outside the gene matches. The CDR3 DNA sequence: TGTGCCAGCAGCCGTGGGACTAGCGGGTACACCGGGGAGCTGTTTTTT. Amino acids: CASSRGTSGYTGELFF.

The chain employs TRBV7-2 and TRBJ1-2, with TRBD1 as a possible D gene (5 bases). Between the trimmed V and J ends, which lost 2 bases and 1 base, there was a span of 11 bases. The germline gives CDR1 SGHTA, CDR2 FQGNSA. This CDR3 is built from 15 residues. CDR3 in amino acids: CASSLNGQGNYGYTF. The DNA for the CDR3 is TGTGCCAGCAGCTTAAATGGTCAGGGTAACTATGGCTACACCTTC.

DNA of the CDR3: TGTGCCATCACACAGGGGGAGTCCTATGGCTACACCTTC. Translated, it gives CAITQGESYGYTF. The rearrangement uses TRBV10-3 and TRBJ1-2, with 8 bases identical to TRBD1. The V segment lost 7 bases and the J segment 4 bases; nucleotides outside the gene matches: 5. The CDR3 extends over 13 amino acids. Germline CDR1 and CDR2: ENHRY and SYGVKD.

The rearrangement joins TRBV28 to TRBJ2-1; the D gene is possibly TRBD2 (6 bases). The CDR3 sequence is 16 residues long. Trimming took 8 bases from V and 4 from J, leaving 21 bases between them. Germline V gene data show CDR1 as MDHEN and CDR2 as SYDVKM. The DNA of the CDR3 is TGTGCCAGCGAGTTGTCCCCCGGGGGTGGATACAATGAGCAGTTCTTC. Its translation: CASELSPGGGYNEQFF.

The rearrangement joins TRBV14 to TRBJ2-5; no firm D call. The ends were cut back, 1 base at V and 5 bases at J, with 5 bases in the middle. Germline lookup yields CDR1 SGHDN and CDR2 FVKESK. There are 12 residues in the CDR3. The CDR3 reads CASSQVAETQYF. DNA of the CDR3: TGTGCCAGCAGCCAAGTTGCGGAGACCCAGTACTTC.

This sequence joins TRBV7-2 and TRBJ2-2; a weak D match, TRBD2 (6 bases). The germline gives CDR1 SGHTA, CDR2 FQGNSA. There are 15 residues in the CDR3. The V gene lost 5 bases and the J gene lost 1 base, with 11 bases spanning the gap. The CDR3 loop reads CASSDKAGNTGELFF. CDR3 bases: TGTGCCAGCAGCGATAAAGCGGGGAACACCGGGGAGCTGTTTTTT.

This clone has only a few counts. Germline and junction disagree at one end, which may indicate a read error. The chain combines TRBV7-9 with TRBJ2-2; tentatively, D is TRBD1 (6 bases). The germline V gene encodes CDR1 SEHNR and CDR2 FQNEAQ (reference sequence). The CDR3 covers 18 residues. The CDR3 nucleotides read TGTTCCAGCAGCTTAGTTGGCTTACAGGGAAGGGGCACCGGGGAGCTGTTTTTT. Amino acids: CSSSLVGLQGRGTGELFF.

The rearrangement links TRBV27 to TRBJ2-3; 11 bases map to TRBD2. There are 16 residues in the CDR3. Losses at the gene ends were 5 bases for V and 1 base for J; bases not matched to a gene: 5. CDR1 MNHEY and CDR2 SMNVEV come from the germline V gene (reference sequence). CDR3 sequence: CASSPLAGGGTDTQYF. The CDR3 bases are TGTGCCAGCAGTCCCTTAGCGGGAGGGGGCACAGATACGCAGTATTTT.

This clone was detected only a few times. The gene calls are TRBV9 and TRBJ2-7; 9 positions match TRBD2. V trimming: 0 bases; J trimming: 3 bases; junction bases outside the gene matches: 7. The CDR3 runs 16 residues. CDR1 is SGDLS, CDR2 YYNGEE, per germline. CDR3 in amino acids: CASSVEGLAGVYEQYF. CDR3 DNA sequence: TGTGCCAGCAGCGTAGAGGGATTAGCGGGAGTCTACGAGCAGTACTTC. Full variable domain (missing parts from reference TRBV9 and TRBJ2-7): DSGVTQTPKHLITATGQRVTLRCSPRSGDLSVYWYQQSLDQGLQFLIQYYNGEERAKGNILERFSAQQFPDLHSELNLSSLELGDSALYFCASSVEGLAGVYEQYFGPGTRLTVT.

The rearrangement joins TRBV18 to TRBJ1-2; 12 bases agree with TRBD1. CDR3 length: 17 amino acids. The V gene end was trimmed by 4 bases and the J gene end by 3 bases; junction bases not matched to a gene: 9. Germline V gene data show CDR1 as KGHSH and CDR2 as LQKENI. Here the CDR3 reads CASSQSPGTGGDYGYTF. The CDR3 DNA sequence: TGTGCCAGCTCACAGTCACCGGGGACAGGGGGCGACTATGGCTACACCTTC.

The chain is built from TRBV6-5 and TRBJ2-1; the match to TRBD2 covers 9 bases. Germline CDR1 reads MNHEY; CDR2 reads SVGAGI. This CDR3 comprises 14 residues. V gave up 2 bases and J gave up 5 bases; unmatched junction bases: 1. The CDR3 DNA sequence: TGTGCCAGCAGTTACGCGGGAGGGAACAATGAGCAGTTCTTC. It yields the protein CASSYAGGNNEQFF.

This clone was counted only a few times. The rearrangement joins TRBV18 to TRBJ1-2; D not resolved. V dropped 2 bases and J dropped 2 bases, with 6 bases sitting between them. The germline V gene encodes CDR1 KGHSH and CDR2 LQKENI. This CDR3 has 13 residues. The CDR3 nucleotides are TGTGCCAGCTCACCAGACGGGAACTATGGCTACACCTTC. This sequence encodes CASSPDGNYGYTF. Together with reference TRBV18 and TRBJ1-2, the CDR3 gives the full variable domain: NAGVMQNPRHLVRRRGQEARLRCSPMKGHSHVYWYRQLPEEGLKFMVYLQKENIIDESGMPKERFSAEFPKEGPSILRIQQVVRGDSAAYFCASSPDGNYGYTFGSGTRLTVV.

This clone was seen only a few times. The V call is TRBV2, the J call TRBJ2-2, with 7 bases lining up with TRBD1. V lost 3 bases, J lost 4 bases, and 5 bases stayed unmatched. The CDR3 totals 15 residues. Germline V lookup: CDR1 SNHLY, CDR2 FYNNEI. The CDR3 DNA is TGTGCCAGCAGTGATGACAGGGTAGGCACCGGGGAGCTGTTTTTT. Protein product: CASSDDRVGTGELFF.

CDR3 DNA: TGTGCCAGCAGCCTTACGACAGGGACCGGAAACACCATATATTTT. Encoded protein: CASSLTTGTGNTIYF. The V gene is TRBV6-6, the J gene TRBJ1-3, with TRBD1 matching 7 bases. The germline V gene has CDR1 MNHNY and CDR2 SVGAGI (reference sequence). Trimming took 6 bases from V and 4 from J; bases not matched to a gene: 9. The CDR3 consists of 15 residues.

The chain links TRBV27 to TRBJ2-1; 13 bases align to TRBD2. The CDR3 spans 16 residues. Trimming cost V 3 bases and J 4 bases; bases outside gene matches: 3. CDR1 MNHEY and CDR2 SMNVEV come from the germline V gene (reference sequence). CDR3 DNA: TGTGCCAGCAGTTTGGGACTAGCGGGAACTTACAATGAGCAGTTCTTC. Amino acid sequence: CASSLGLAGTYNEQFF.

The chain couples TRBV18 to TRBJ2-7; the D is unclear. The CDR3 is made up of 12 amino acids. Trimming took off 2 bases at V and 7 bases at J, with 9 bases between the two ends. Germline V lookup: CDR1 KGHSH, CDR2 LQKENI. CDR3 nucleotides: TGTGCCAGCTCACCAGGCGGAAATGAGCAGTACTTC. This encodes CASSPGGNEQYF.

This clone was counted a few times. Other nucleotide sequences in the sample specify the same CDR3. V gene TRBV5-1 combines with J gene TRBJ1-5; 7 nucleotides agree with TRBD1. The V segment lost 0 bases and the J segment 7 bases; nucleotides outside the gene matches: 4. This CDR3 has 14 amino acids. Germline V gene lookup returns CDR1 SGHRS and CDR2 YFSETQ. The chain's CDR3 is CASSLGQGGQPQHF. The CDR3 DNA is TGCGCCAGCAGCTTGGGACAGGGAGGACAGCCCCAGCATTTT.

V is TRBV19 and J is TRBJ2-1; 7 bases match TRBD1. This CDR3 has 22 amino acids. V lost 6 bases, J lost 1 base, and 27 bases stayed unmatched. Germline V gene data show CDR1 as LNHDA and CDR2 as SQIVND (reference sequence). The DNA of the CDR3 is TGTGCCAGTAGCGTAACACATGCTAGGGGGACAGCGCAGTCCGGTTCCTACAATGAGCAGTTCTTC. This codes for CASSVTHARGTAQSGSYNEQFF.

The chain recombines TRBV7-9 with TRBJ2-3; 11 positions match TRBD2. Per germline, CDR1 SEHNR and CDR2 FQNEAQ (reference sequence). The CDR3 sequence is 16 residues long. The trim removed 5 bases at V and 4 bases at J, leaving 8 bases unmatched. In DNA, the CDR3 is TGTGCCAGCAGCCCACTACTAGCGGGAGCCCCAGATACGCAGTATTTT. Translated, it gives CASSPLLAGAPDTQYF. Using reference TRBV7-9 and TRBJ2-3 for the parts outside the CDR3, the full variable domain is DTGVSQNPRHKITKRGQNVTFRCDPISEHNRLYWYRQTLGQGPEFLTYFQNEAQLEKSRLLSDRFSAERPKGSFSTLEIQRTEQGDSAMYLCASSPLLAGAPDTQYFGPGTRLTVL.

Here the CDR3 reads CASSLGSVRGEQYF. The CDR3 coding sequence is TGCGCCAGCAGCTTGGGTAGCGTACGAGGCGAGCAGTACTTC. This chain joins TRBV5-1 and TRBJ2-7, with D possibly matching TRBD2 (5 bases). The CDR3 loop spans 14 amino acids. Germline lookup yields CDR1 SGHRS and CDR2 YFSETQ. V dropped 0 bases and J dropped 6 bases, with 13 bases sitting between them.